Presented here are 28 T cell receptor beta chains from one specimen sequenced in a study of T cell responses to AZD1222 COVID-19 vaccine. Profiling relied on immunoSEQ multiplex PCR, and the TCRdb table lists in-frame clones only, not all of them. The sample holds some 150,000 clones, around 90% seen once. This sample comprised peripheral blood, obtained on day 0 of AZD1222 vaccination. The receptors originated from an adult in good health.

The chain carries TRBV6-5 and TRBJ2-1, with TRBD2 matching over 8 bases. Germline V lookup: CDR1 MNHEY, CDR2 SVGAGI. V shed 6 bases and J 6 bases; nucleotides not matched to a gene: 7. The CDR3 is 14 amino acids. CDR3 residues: CASRGLVFGNEQFF. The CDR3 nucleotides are TGTGCCAGCAGGGGACTAGTCTTCGGCAATGAGCAGTTCTTC.

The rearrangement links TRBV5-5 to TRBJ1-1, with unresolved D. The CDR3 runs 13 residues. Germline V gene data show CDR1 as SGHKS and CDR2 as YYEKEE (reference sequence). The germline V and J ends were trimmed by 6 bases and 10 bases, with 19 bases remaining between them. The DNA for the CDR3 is TGTGCCAGCAACCCCGACGGCAGGTTCAGAGCTTTCTTT. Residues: CASNPDGRFRAFF.

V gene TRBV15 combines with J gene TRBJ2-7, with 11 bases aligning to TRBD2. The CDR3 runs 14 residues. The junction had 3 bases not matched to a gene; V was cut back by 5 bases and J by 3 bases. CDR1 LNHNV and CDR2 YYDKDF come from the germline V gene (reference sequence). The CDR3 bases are TGTGCCACCAGCTATACTAGCGGGAGCTACGAGCAGTACTTC. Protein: CATSYTSGSYEQYF.

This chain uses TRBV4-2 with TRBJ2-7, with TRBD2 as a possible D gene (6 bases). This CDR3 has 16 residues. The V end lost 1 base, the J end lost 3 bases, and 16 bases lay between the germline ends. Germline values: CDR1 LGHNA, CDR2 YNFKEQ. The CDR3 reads CASSQAGSGYYYEQYF. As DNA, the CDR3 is TGTGCCAGCAGCCAAGCGGGAAGCGGGTACTACTACGAGCAGTACTTC.

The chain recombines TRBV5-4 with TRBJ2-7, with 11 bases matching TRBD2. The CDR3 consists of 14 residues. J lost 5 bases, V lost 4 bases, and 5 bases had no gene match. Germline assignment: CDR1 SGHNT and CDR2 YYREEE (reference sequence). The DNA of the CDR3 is TGTGCCAGCAGCCGAACTAGCGGGAGCCACGAGCAGTACTTC. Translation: CASSRTSGSHEQYF.

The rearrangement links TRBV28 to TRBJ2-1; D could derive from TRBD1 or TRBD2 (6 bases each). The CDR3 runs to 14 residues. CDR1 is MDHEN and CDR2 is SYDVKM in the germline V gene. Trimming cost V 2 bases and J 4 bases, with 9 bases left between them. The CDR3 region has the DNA TGTGCCAGCAGTTTAAGGGGGGCGTACAATGAGCAGTTCTTC. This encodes CASSLRGAYNEQFF.

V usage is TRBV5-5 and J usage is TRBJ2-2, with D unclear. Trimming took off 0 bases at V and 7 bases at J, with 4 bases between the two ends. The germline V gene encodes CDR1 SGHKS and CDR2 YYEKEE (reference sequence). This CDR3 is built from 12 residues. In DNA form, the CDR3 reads TGTGCCAGCAGCTTGGCCCTCGGGGAGCTGTTTTTT. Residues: CASSLALGELFF.

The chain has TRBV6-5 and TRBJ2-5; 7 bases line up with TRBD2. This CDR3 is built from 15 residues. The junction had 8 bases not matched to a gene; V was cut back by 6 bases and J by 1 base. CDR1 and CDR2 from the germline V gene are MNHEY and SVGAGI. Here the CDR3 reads CASRTTSRVQETQYF. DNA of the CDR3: TGTGCCAGCAGAACGACTAGCCGGGTCCAAGAGACCCAGTACTTC.

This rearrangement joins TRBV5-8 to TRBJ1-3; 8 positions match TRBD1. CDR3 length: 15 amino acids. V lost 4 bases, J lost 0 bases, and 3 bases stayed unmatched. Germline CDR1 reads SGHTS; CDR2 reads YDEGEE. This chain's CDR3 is CASSLDRGSGNTIYF. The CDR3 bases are TGTGCCAGCAGCCTCGACAGGGGCTCTGGAAACACCATATATTTT.

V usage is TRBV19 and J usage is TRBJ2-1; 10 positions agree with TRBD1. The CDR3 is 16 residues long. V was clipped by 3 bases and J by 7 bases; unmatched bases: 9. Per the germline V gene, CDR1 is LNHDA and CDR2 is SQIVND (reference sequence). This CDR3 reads CASSISGTGVHNEQFF. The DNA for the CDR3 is TGTGCCAGTAGTATCTCCGGGACAGGGGTTCATAATGAGCAGTTCTTC.

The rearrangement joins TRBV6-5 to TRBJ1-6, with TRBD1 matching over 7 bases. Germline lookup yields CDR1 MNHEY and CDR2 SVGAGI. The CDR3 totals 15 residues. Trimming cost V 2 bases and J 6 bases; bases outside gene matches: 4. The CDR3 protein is CASSYEGAGNSPLHF. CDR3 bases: TGTGCCAGCAGTTACGAGGGGGCTGGTAATTCACCCCTCCACTTT.

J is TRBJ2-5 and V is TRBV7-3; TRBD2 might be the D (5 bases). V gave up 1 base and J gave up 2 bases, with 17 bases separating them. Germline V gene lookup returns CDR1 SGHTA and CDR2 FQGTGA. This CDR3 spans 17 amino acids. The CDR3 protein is CASSLKGGSRIQETQYF. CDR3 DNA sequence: TGTGCCAGCAGCTTAAAGGGCGGGTCAAGGATACAAGAGACCCAGTACTTC.

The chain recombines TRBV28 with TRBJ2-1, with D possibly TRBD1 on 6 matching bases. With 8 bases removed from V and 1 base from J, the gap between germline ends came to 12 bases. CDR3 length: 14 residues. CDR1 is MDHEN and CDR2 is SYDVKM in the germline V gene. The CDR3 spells CASQGSPSYNEQFF. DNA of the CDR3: TGTGCCAGCCAGGGGAGTCCTTCCTACAATGAGCAGTTCTTC.

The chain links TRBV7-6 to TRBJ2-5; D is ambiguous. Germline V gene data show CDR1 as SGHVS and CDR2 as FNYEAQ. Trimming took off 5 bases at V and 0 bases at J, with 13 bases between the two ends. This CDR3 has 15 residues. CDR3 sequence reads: CASSPEGRYQETQYF. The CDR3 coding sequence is TGTGCCAGCAGCCCAGAAGGGCGTTACCAAGAGACCCAGTACTTC. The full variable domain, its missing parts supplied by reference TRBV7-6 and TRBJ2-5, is GAGVSQSPRYKVTKRGQDVALRCDPISGHVSLYWYRQALGQGPEFLTYFNYEAQQDKSGLPNDRFSAERPEGSISTLTIQRTEQRDSAMYRCASSPEGRYQETQYFGPGTRLLVL.

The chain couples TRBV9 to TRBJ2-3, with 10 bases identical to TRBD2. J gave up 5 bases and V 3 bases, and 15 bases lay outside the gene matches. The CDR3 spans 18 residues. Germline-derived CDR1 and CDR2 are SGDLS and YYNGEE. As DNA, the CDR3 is TGTGCCAGCAGCGCAATTGAGCGGCTAGCGGGAGATTTAGATACGCAGTATTTT. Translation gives CASSAIERLAGDLDTQYF.

The CDR3 loop is CASSSTSPLWGVGADKNIQYF. CDR3 sequence (DNA): TGCGCCAGCAGCTCAACATCCCCCCTCTGGGGAGTAGGGGCCGACAAAAACATTCAGTACTTC. The V call is TRBV5-1, the J call TRBJ2-4, with D perhaps assigned TRBD1 or TRBD2 (5 bases each). Germline V gives CDR1 SGHRS, CDR2 YFSETQ. V was cut by 3 bases and J by 3 bases, with 31 bases left in between. The length of the CDR3 is 21 residues.

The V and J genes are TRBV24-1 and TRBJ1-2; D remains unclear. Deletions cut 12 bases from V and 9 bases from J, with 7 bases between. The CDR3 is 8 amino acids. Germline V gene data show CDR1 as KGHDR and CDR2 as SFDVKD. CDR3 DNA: TGTGCCCCGGCGCGCTACACCTTC. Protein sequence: CAPARYTF.

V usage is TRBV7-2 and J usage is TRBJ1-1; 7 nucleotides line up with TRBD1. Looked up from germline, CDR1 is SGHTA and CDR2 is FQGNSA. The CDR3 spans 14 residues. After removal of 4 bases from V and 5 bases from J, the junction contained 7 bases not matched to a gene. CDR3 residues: CASSYDRVGTEAFF. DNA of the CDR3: TGTGCCAGCAGCTATGACAGGGTGGGGACTGAAGCTTTCTTT.

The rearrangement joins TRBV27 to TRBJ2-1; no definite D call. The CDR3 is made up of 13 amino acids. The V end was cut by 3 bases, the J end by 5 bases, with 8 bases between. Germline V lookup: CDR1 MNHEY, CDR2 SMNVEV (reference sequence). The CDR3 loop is CASSFINNNEQFF. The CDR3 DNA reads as TGTGCCAGCAGTTTCATAAACAACAATGAGCAGTTCTTC.

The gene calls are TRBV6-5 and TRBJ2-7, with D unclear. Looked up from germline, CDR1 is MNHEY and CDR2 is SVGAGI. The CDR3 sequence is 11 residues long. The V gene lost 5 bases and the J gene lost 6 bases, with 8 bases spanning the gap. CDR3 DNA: TGTGCCAGCAGTACCCATACCGAGCAGTACTTC. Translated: CASSTHTEQYF.

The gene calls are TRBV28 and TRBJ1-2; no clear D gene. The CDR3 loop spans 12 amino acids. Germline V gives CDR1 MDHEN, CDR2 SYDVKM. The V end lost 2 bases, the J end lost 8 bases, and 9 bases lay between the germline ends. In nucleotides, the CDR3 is TGTGCCAGCAGTTTAGGTGGTCTCGGCTACACCTTC. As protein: CASSLGGLGYTF.

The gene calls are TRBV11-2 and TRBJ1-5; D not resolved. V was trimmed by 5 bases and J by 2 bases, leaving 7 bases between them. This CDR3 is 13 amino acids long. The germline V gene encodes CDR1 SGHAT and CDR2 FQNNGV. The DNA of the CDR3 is TGTGCCAGCAGCCCTAGGGGCAATCAGCCCCAGCATTTT. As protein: CASSPRGNQPQHF.

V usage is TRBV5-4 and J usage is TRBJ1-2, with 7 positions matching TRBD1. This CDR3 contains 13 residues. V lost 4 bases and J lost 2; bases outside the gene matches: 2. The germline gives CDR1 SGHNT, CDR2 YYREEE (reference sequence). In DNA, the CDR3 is TGTGCCAGCAGCGAAGGGGGCAACTATGGCTACACCTTC. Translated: CASSEGGNYGYTF. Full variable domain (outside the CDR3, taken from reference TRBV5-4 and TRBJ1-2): ETGVTQSPTHLIKTRGQQVTLRCSSQSGHNTVSWYQQALGQGPQFIFQYYREEENGRGNFPPRFSGLQFPNYSSELNVNALELDDSALYLCASSEGGNYGYTFGSGTRLTVV.

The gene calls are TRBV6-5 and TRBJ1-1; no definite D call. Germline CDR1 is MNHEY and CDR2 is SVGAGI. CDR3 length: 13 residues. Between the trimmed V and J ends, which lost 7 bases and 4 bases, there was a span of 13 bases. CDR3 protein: CASTHNLGTEAFF. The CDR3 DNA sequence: TGTGCCAGCACTCACAACCTGGGCACTGAAGCTTTCTTT.

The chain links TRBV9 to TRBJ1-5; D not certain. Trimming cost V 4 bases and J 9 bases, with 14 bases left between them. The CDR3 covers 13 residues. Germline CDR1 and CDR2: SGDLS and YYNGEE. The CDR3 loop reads CASSFTSEGPQHF. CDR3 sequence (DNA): TGTGCCAGCAGCTTTACCTCGGAAGGGCCCCAGCATTTT. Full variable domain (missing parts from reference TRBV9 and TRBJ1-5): DSGVTQTPKHLITATGQRVTLRCSPRSGDLSVYWYQQSLDQGLQFLIQYYNGEERAKGNILERFSAQQFPDLHSELNLSSLELGDSALYFCASSFTSEGPQHFGDGTRLSIL.

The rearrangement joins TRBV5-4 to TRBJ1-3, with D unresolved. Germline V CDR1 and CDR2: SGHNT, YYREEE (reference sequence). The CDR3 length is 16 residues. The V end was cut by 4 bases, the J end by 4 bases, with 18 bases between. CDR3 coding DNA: TGTGCCAGCAGCCAGTGGAACAGCTACTCAGGAAACACCATATATTTT. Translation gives CASSQWNSYSGNTIYF.

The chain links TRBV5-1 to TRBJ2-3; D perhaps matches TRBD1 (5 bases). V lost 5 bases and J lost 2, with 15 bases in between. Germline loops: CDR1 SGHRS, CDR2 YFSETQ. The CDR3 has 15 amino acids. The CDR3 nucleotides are TGCGCCAGCAGACCCGACAGTATCTCCACAGATACGCAGTATTTT. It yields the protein CASRPDSISTDTQYF.

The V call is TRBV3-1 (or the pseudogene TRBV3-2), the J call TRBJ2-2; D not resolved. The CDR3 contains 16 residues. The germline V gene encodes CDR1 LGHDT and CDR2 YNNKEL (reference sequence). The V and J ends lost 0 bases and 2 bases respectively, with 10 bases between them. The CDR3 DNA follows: TGTGCCAGCAGCCAAGATCGAGGCTATAACACCGGGGAGCTGTTTTTT. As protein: CASSQDRGYNTGELFF.